These 2 T cell receptor beta chains came from one sample sequenced in a study of blood T cell repertoires in COVID-19. Some clones are missing from TCRdb's copy, which holds only in-frame ones; the method was immunoSEQ multiplex PCR. The table includes 53,000 or so clones, 70% to 85% detected once. Sequencing used peripheral blood. These receptors were obtained from a man between 65 and 85 years old with active COVID-19.

This clone was counted ten times or more. The V and J genes are TRBV7-2 and TRBJ1-5; no clear D gene. V lost 5 bases and J 3 bases, leaving 14 bases between the germline ends. Germline lookup yields CDR1 SGHTA and CDR2 FQGNSA. The CDR3 contains 15 residues. The CDR3 region has the DNA TGTGCCAGCAGCCCTGACACAGCTAACAATCAGCCCCAGCATTTT. Protein sequence: CASSPDTANNQPQHF.

As concerns this clone: The sample has other DNA sequences that encode this CDR3 too. This sequence joins TRBV7-9 and TRBJ2-7; 8 nucleotides agree with TRBD1. There are 13 residues in the CDR3. J lost 2 bases, V lost 4 bases, and 1 base had no gene match. The V gene's germline CDR1 is SEHNR and CDR2 FQNEAQ (reference sequence). The CDR3 nucleotides are TGTGCCAGCAGCTGGGACAGGACCTACGAGCAGTACTTC. The encoded protein is CASSWDRTYEQYF.